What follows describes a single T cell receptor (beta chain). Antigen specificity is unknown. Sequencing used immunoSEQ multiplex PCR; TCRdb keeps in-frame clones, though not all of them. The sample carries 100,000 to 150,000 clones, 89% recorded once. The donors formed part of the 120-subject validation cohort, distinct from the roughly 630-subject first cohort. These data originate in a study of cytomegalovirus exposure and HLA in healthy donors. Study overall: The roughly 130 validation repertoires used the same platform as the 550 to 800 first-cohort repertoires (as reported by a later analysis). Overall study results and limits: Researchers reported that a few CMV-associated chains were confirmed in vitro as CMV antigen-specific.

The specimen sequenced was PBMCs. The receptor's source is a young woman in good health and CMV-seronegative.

CDR3 loop: CASRGLTGAATEAFF. The CDR3 DNA is TGTGCCAGTAGGGGACTCACAGGGGCGGCCACTGAAGCTTTCTTT. The chain combines TRBV19 with TRBJ1-1; 7 bases fit TRBD1. The CDR3 loop spans 15 amino acids. V shed 6 bases, J shed 4 bases, and the junction held 11 bases outside the gene matches. Per the germline V gene, CDR1 is LNHDA and CDR2 is SQIVND (reference sequence).